Each of the 20 T cell receptor beta chains below was sequenced from the same sample in a study of regulatory T cells in long-lasting Graves disease. According to the study, TCR beta libraries were built with iRepertoire HTBI primers and CDR3-region Arm-PCR. Each CDR3 protein gets one entry after TCRdb re-called the multiplex PCR reads with MiXCR. The table shows 530,000 or so distinct CDR3 sequences, with approximately 16% occurring only once. The sample's time point: newly diagnosed GD, antithyroid drugs for less than 3 months. There was RNA extracted from PBMCs, and the TCR library was made from it. The sample was also reused in another study, on T cells in Graves' hyperthyroidism and ophthalmopathy.

This specimen was peripheral blood mononuclear cells (PBMCs), taken at new diagnosis, from a patient treated with antithyroid drugs. These receptors all stem from a man in his late teens or twenties with Graves disease.

The V gene is TRBV2, the J gene TRBJ2-7, with TRBD2 as a possible D gene (6 bases). The CDR3 runs 15 residues. The germline V and J ends were trimmed by 6 bases and 0 bases, with 15 bases remaining between them. Germline lookup yields CDR1 SNHLY and CDR2 FYNNEI. This chain's CDR3 is CASSRRLDPSYEQYF. DNA for the CDR3: TGTGCCAGCAGCCGTCGACTAGATCCCTCCTACGAGCAGTACTTC.

This clonotype was recorded a few times. The chain couples TRBV6-4 to TRBJ1-2, with unresolved D. Germline-derived CDR1 and CDR2 are MRHNA and SNTAGT. This CDR3 has 13 residues. V lost 2 bases and J lost 3, with 7 bases in between. The CDR3 here is CASSDGGDYGYTF. In DNA form, the CDR3 reads TGTGCCAGCAGTGACGGCGGAGACTATGGCTACACCTTC.

With respect to this clonotype: Just one base apart from a much larger clone, this may be a read error. The genes are TRBV3-1 and TRBJ1-2; D is perhaps TRBD1 (5 bases). The CDR3 has 15 amino acids. In germline, CDR1 is LGHDT, CDR2 YNNKEL (reference sequence). Here the CDR3 DNA reads TGTACCAGCAGTTATTCTCGGGGGGGAACCTATGGCTACACCTTC. This gives the protein CTSSYSRGGTYGYTF.

The chain has TRBV20-1 and TRBJ1-1; no reliable D call. The CDR3 contains 13 residues. Trimming took off 6 bases at V and 5 bases at J, with 16 bases between the two ends. Germline CDR1 and CDR2: DFQATT and SNEGSKA (reference sequence). This CDR3 is CSAGQGIGTEAFF. The CDR3, as DNA: TGCAGTGCGGGCCAAGGGATTGGAACTGAAGCTTTCTTT.

The V call is TRBV9, the J call TRBJ1-6; D perhaps matches TRBD1 (6 bases). This CDR3 has 15 residues. Per the germline V gene, CDR1 is SGDLS and CDR2 is YYNGEE. With 0 bases removed from V and 7 bases from J, the gap between germline ends came to 11 bases. CDR3 DNA sequence: TGTGCCAGCAGCGTAGGGACAGCCATAAATTCACCCCTCCACTTT. Translating it yields CASSVGTAINSPLHF.

This clonotype was seen a handful of times. CDR3 loop: CASSLGVNRYNSPLHF. The DNA for the CDR3 is TGTGCCAGCAGTTTAGGGGTAAACAGGTATAATTCACCCCTCCACTTT. The V call is TRBV28, the J call TRBJ1-6; weak D call: TRBD1 (5 bases). Trimming removed 2 bases at V and 4 bases at J, with 12 bases between. This CDR3 region has 16 residues. Germline loops: CDR1 MDHEN, CDR2 SYDVKM.

This clonotype occurred many times. The rearrangement joins TRBV28 to TRBJ2-3; D is uncertain. Germline assignment: CDR1 MDHEN and CDR2 SYDVKM. V was shortened by 5 bases and J by 2 bases, with 11 bases between the two germline ends. The CDR3 length is 14 residues. The CDR3 coding sequence is TGTGCCAGCAGTCTCCCCGGCCCCACAGATACGCAGTATTTT. Residues: CASSLPGPTDTQYF.

This clonotype was recorded at least ten times. This chain connects TRBV27 to TRBJ1-1, with 9 bases matching TRBD1. The CDR3 extends over 14 amino acids. Trimming at V came to 3 bases and at J to 6 bases, leaving 5 bases not matched to a gene. Germline loops: CDR1 MNHEY, CDR2 SMNVEV (reference sequence). CDR3 sequence reads: CASSFGTGRAEAFF. DNA for the CDR3: TGTGCCAGCAGTTTCGGGACAGGGAGGGCTGAAGCTTTCTTT.

J is TRBJ2-1 and V is TRBV5-1; D unclear. The CDR3 is 14 residues long. With 5 bases removed from V and 7 bases from J, the gap between germline ends came to 16 bases. CDR1 and CDR2 from the germline V gene are SGHRS and YFSETQ. The CDR3 DNA is TGCGCCAGCAGTGAAGGGAACATCCGAAATGAGCAGTTCTTC. Amino acid sequence: CASSEGNIRNEQFF.

This clonotype was recorded at least ten times. V and J are TRBV19 and TRBJ1-1, with D unclear. The CDR3 length is 16 residues. V was cut by 3 bases and J by 0 bases, with 14 bases left in between. Per the germline V gene, CDR1 is LNHDA and CDR2 is SQIVND (reference sequence). The CDR3 bases are TGTGCCAGTAGTATTGTGACGGCGTATATGAACACTGAAGCTTTCTTT. Residues: CASSIVTAYMNTEAFF.

This clonotype was detected a few times. This rearrangement joins TRBV19 to TRBJ2-1; 9 bases agree with TRBD2. The CDR3 consists of 16 residues. After removal of 2 bases from V and 7 bases from J, the junction contained 9 bases not matched to a gene. Germline V gene data show CDR1 as LNHDA and CDR2 as SQIVND (reference sequence). The CDR3 DNA reads as TGTGCCAGTAGTATAATCGGGGCTAGCGGGAAGAATGAGCAGTTCTTC. This encodes CASSIIGASGKNEQFF.

This clonotype was counted at least ten times. This chain uses TRBV11-2 with TRBJ2-1, with a possible D match to TRBD1 (5 bases). Germline values: CDR1 SGHAT, CDR2 FQNNGV. V was cut by 1 base and J by 7 bases, with 14 bases left in between. The CDR3 totals 15 residues. This CDR3 reads CASSLARGPLNEQFF. CDR3 nucleotide sequence: TGTGCCAGCAGCTTAGCTAGGGGCCCTCTAAATGAGCAGTTCTTC.

This clonotype was seen many times. The J gene is TRBJ2-4, the V gene TRBV2; D remains unclear. The V and J ends lost 7 bases and 0 bases respectively, with 16 bases between them. Germline V lookup: CDR1 SNHLY, CDR2 FYNNEI. The CDR3 covers 16 residues. DNA for the CDR3: TGTGCCAGCACTGACCCAGGAGACCTAGCCAAAAACATTCAGTACTTC. Encoded protein: CASTDPGDLAKNIQYF.

J is TRBJ1-4 and V is TRBV7-9; TRBD1 might be the D (5 bases). V was cut by 4 bases and J by 4 bases, with 19 bases left in between. CDR1 and CDR2 (germline): SEHNR, FQNEAQ (reference sequence). The CDR3 consists of 17 residues. The CDR3 sequence is CASSSLGSGARNEKLFF. The CDR3 nucleotides read TGTGCCAGCAGCTCCCTAGGGTCCGGGGCACGTAATGAAAAACTGTTTTTT.

A few counts support this clonotype. The chain combines TRBV20-1 with TRBJ2-1, with TRBD1 matching over 7 bases. CDR1 is DFQATT and CDR2 is SNEGSKA in the germline V gene (reference sequence). Trimming cost V 7 bases and J 2 bases; bases outside gene matches: 5. The CDR3 runs 13 residues. CDR3 sequence reads: CSVYRGTYNEQFF. CDR3 sequence (DNA): TGCAGTGTCTACAGGGGAACCTACAATGAGCAGTTCTTC.

This clonotype was seen many times. The CDR3 is CASSYGGTGWYF. CDR3 nucleotide sequence: TGTGCCAGCAGTTACGGAGGGACAGGCTGGTACTTC. The gene calls are TRBV6-2 or TRBV6-3 and TRBJ2-7; 8 bases are shared with TRBD1. The J segment lost 12 bases and the V segment lost 2 bases, leaving 6 bases of the junction unmatched. The germline gives CDR1 MNHEY, CDR2 SVGEGT. The CDR3 is 12 amino acids.

The chain recombines TRBV10-3 with TRBJ2-1, with D unclear. This CDR3 spans 14 amino acids. V was shortened by 2 bases and J by 10 bases, with 15 bases between the two germline ends. Germline loops: CDR1 ENHRY, CDR2 SYGVKD. The CDR3 is CAISEPGGFREQFF. The DNA for the CDR3 is TGTGCCATCAGTGAGCCAGGCGGTTTTAGAGAGCAGTTCTTC.

V gene TRBV6-1 combines with J gene TRBJ1-5; 9 bases match TRBD1. This CDR3 has 16 amino acids. Looked up from germline, CDR1 is MNHNS and CDR2 is SASEGT. J was trimmed by 7 bases and V by 4 bases; bases with no gene match: 11. CDR3 region: CASSAPRDRVRQPQHF. CDR3 in DNA: TGTGCCAGCAGTGCACCTCGGGACAGGGTAAGACAGCCCCAGCATTTT.

Remarks on this clonotype: Being one base from a much bigger clone, this may be a read error. The final CDR3 position lacks the conserved phenylalanine or tryptophan, pointing to a likely read error. The J gene is TRBJ1-1, the V gene TRBV25-1; D unresolved. Per germline, CDR1 MGHDK and CDR2 SYGVNS. The length of the CDR3 is 13 residues. Trimming left V 0 bases short and J 0 bases short, with 2 bases between. The CDR3 loop is CASSEYVNTEAFS. CDR3 DNA sequence: TGTGCCAGCAGTGAATATGTGAACACTGAAGCTTTCTCT.

This clonotype showed up just a few times. The V gene is TRBV27, the J gene TRBJ1-2; TRBD1 agrees at 11 bases. Germline V gives CDR1 MNHEY, CDR2 SMNVEV (reference sequence). The ends lost 2 bases at V and 0 bases at J; junction bases unmatched: 8. The CDR3 is 18 residues long. The CDR3 nucleotides are TGTGCCAGCAGTTTACTGGACAGGGGGCGCCAAGCTAACTATGGCTACACCTTC. As protein: CASSLLDRGRQANYGYTF.